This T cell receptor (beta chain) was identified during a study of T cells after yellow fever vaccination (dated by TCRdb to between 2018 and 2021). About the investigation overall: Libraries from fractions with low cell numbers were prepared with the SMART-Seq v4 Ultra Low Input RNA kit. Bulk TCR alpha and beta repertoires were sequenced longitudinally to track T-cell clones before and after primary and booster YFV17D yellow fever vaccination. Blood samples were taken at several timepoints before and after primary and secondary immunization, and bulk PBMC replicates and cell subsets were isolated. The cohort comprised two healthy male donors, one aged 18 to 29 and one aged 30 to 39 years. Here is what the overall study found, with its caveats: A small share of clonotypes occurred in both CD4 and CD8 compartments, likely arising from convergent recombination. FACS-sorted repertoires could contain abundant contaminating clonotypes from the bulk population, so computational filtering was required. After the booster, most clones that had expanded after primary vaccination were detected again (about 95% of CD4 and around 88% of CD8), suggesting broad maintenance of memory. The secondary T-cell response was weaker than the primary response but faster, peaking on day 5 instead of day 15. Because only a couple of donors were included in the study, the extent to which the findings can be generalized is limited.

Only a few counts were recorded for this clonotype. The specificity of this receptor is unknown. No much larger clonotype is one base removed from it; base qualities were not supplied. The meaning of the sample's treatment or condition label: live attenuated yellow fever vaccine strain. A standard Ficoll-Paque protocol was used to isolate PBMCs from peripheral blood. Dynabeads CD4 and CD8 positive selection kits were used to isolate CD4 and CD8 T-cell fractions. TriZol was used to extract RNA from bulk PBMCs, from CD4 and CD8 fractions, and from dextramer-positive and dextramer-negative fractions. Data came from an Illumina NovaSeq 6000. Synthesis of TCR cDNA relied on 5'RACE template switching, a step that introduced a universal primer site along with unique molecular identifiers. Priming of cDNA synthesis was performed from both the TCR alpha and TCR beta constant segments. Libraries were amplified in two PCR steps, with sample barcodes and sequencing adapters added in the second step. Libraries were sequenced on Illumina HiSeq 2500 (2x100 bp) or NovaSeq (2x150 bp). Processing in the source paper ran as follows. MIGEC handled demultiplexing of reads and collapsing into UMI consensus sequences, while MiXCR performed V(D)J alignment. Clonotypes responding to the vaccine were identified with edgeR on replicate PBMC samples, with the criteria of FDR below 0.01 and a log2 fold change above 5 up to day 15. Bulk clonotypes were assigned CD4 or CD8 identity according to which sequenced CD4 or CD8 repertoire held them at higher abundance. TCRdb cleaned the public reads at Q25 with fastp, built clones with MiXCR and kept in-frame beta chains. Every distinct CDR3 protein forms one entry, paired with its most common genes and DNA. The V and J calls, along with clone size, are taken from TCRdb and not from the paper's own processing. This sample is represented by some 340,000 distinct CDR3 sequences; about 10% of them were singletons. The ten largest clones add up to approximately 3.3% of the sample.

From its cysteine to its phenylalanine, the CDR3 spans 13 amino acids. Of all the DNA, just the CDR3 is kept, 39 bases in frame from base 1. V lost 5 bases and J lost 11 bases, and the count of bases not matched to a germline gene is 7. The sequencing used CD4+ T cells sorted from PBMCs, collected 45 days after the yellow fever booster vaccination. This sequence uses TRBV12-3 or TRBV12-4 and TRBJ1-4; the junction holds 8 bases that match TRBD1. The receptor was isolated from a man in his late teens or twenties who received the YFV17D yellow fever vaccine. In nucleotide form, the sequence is TGTGCCAGCAGTAGCCAGGGGGCCGCGAAACTGTTTTTT. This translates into CASSSQGAAKLFF.